This T cell receptor (beta chain) was identified during a study of shared clonotypes between healthy human individuals. The CDR3 has 15 amino acids. Germline CDR1 and CDR2: SGHTA and FQGNSA. With 5 bases removed from V and 6 bases from J, the gap between germline ends came to 20 bases. Healthy adults negative for HIV, lacking recent acute infections or vaccinations, served as donors. The investigators split CD4+ cells into a CD45RA+ naive subset and a CD45RA-negative memory subset. Several immunoSEQ plates held equal portions of the genomic DNA taken from each subset. Sequencing used immunoSEQ multiplex PCR; TCRdb keeps in-frame clones, though not all of them. The table lists more than 400,000 clones, 90% to 97% of them singletons. On this clone itself: Its matching antigen is unknown.

Overall study findings and caveats: Depth of sequencing was expected to influence donor clonotype sharing.

Sequenced input: naive CD4+ T cells sorted from blood. Noted subset: CD45RA+ positively selected. The TCR originated in a woman aged 25-40 years in good health. This sequence joins TRBV7-2 and TRBJ2-7; D is tentatively TRBD1 or TRBD2 (5 bases each). The CDR3 spells CASSLRGRNKVEQYF. The CDR3 bases are TGTGCCAGCAGCCTACGGGGCAGGAATAAGGTCGAGCAGTACTTC.